The present TCR beta chain was sequenced within a study of shared clonotypes between healthy human individuals. Some clones are missing from TCRdb's copy, which holds only in-frame ones; the method was immunoSEQ multiplex PCR. The data hold about 2.3 million clones, with roughly 90% observed a single time. There are 16 residues in the CDR3. Germline V gene sequence: CDR1 SGHRS, CDR2 YFSETQ. The V end was cut by 1 base, the J end by 5 bases, with 19 bases between. Worth noting for this clone: What it binds is unknown.

Broader study findings: Rarefaction showed sorted-subset sequencing was incomplete despite large depth. Relative to memory subsets, naive subsets generally showed larger estimated richness. Clonotype sharing among the donors was expected to vary with sequencing depth.

Donors, healthy HIV-negative adults, lacked recent acute infections or vaccinations. The sequenced sample consisted of naive CD4+ T cells from PBMCs. Subset specified: CD45RA+ positively selected. The clonotype originates from a man aged 18 to 30 in good health. Some clones in this sample may be carry-over from other donors' samples. This chain joins TRBV5-1 and TRBJ2-7; D not resolved. The CDR3 DNA is TGCGCCAGCAGCTTGATTCCCCGAGGCAAACGCGACGAGCAGTACTTC. This encodes CASSLIPRGKRDEQYF.